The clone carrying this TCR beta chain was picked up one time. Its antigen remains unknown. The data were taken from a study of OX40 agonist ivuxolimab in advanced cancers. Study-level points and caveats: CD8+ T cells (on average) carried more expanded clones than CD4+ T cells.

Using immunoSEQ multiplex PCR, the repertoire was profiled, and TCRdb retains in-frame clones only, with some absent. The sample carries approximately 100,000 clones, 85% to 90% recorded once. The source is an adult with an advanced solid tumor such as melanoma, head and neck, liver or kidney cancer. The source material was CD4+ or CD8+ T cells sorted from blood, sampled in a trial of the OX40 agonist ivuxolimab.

The CDR3 DNA follows: TGTGCCATCAGAGACGGCGGGGGGCCCTCCTACAATGAGCAGTTCTTC. Translated: CAIRDGGGPSYNEQFF. The gene calls are TRBV10-3 and TRBJ2-1, with 8 positions matching TRBD2. Germline V gene lookup returns CDR1 ENHRY and CDR2 SYGVKD. This CDR3 is built from 16 residues. J gave up 0 bases and V 6 bases, and 7 bases lay outside the gene matches.